These 2 T cell receptor beta chains were all obtained from the same sample, sequenced in a study of technical replicates of blood from a few donors. The method was immunoSEQ multiplex PCR; TCRdb's version includes in-frame clones alone and lacks a portion of them. The profile shows about 70,000 clones, just under 95% of them singletons. Sequenced input: T cells isolated from PBMCs. The receptors derive from a human donor in good health.

The J gene is TRBJ1-2, the V gene TRBV5-5, with 9 bases matching TRBD1. With 1 base clipped from V and 6 bases from J, the junction kept 1 base outside the gene matches. Germline V gives CDR1 SGHKS, CDR2 YYEKEE (reference sequence). The CDR3 runs to 13 residues. The CDR3 DNA is TGTGCCAGCAGCTTGTGGACAGGGGATGGCTACACCTTC. Translating it yields CASSLWTGDGYTF.

The CDR3 loop is CASRPTRTGDAFDTEAFF. For the CDR3, the DNA is TGTGCCAGTAGGCCCACCAGGACAGGGGACGCGTTCGACACTGAAGCTTTCTTT. The chain uses TRBV19 and TRBJ1-1, with 9 bases identical to TRBD1. The germline V gene has CDR1 LNHDA and CDR2 SQIVND (reference sequence). This CDR3 comprises 18 residues. Trimming cost V 6 bases and J 3 bases; bases outside gene matches: 17.